The sample holds many counts of the clone carrying this T cell receptor beta chain. No antigen is known for it. TCRdb reprocessed the RACE reads with MiXCR, giving one entry per CDR3 protein. The table has tens of thousands of distinct CDR3 sequences, 8% to 10% seen once. This sample stems from a study of human T cells and chemical hapten exposure. Across the whole study: Epicutaneous patch tests delivered 0.01% DPC to the upper back, with evaluation at 6 days.

Time point in this sample: patch test 3, about 24 weeks after DPC sensitization. Treatment specified: therapeutic diphenylcyclopropenone sensitization with weekly scalp DPC. Total RNA was isolated from unfractionated whole blood. General study points: Sensitization with DPC brought no change to TCRs above 1 in 1000 in frequency. Each of the donors had alopecia, so their immune responses may not resemble those of healthy people.

Trimming took off 5 bases at V and 3 bases at J, with 14 bases between the two ends. The CDR3 covers 15 residues. From germline, CDR1 is LNHDA and CDR2 SQIVND (reference sequence). The receptor was derived from a man aged 50 to 59 with alopecia areata. Some clones in this sample may be carry-over from other donors' samples. The chain links TRBV19 to TRBJ2-1; D might be TRBD2 (6 bases). This specimen was whole blood, taken in connection with sensitization to the hapten diphenylcyclopropenone (DPC). CDR3 amino acids: CASSSGVNHYNEQFF. CDR3 coding DNA: TGTGCCAGTAGTTCGGGAGTGAACCACTACAATGAGCAGTTCTTC. The whole variable domain, remainder taken from reference TRBV19 and TRBJ2-1, is DGGITQSPKYLFRKEGQNVTLSCEQNLNHDAMYWYRQDPGQGLRLIYYSQIVNDFQKGDIAEGYSVSREKKESFPLTVTSAQKNPTAFYLCASSSGVNHYNEQFFGPGTRLTVL.